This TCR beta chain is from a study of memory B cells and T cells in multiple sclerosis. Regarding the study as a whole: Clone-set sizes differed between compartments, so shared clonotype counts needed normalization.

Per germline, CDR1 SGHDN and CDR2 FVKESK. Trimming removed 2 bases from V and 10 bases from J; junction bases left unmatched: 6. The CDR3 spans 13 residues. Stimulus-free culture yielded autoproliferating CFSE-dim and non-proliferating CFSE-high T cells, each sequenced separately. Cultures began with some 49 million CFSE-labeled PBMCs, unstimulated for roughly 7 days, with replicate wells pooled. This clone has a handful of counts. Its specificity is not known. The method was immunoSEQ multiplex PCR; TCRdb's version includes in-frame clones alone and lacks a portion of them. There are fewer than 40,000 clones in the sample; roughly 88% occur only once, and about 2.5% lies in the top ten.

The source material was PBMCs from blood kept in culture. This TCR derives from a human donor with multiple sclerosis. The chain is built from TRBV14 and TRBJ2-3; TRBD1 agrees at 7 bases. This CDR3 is CASSQTTGTSQYF. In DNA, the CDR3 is TGTGCCAGCAGCCAAACGACAGGGACATCGCAGTATTTT.